The 25 T cell receptor beta chains in this list originate from one sample, sequenced in a study of lymphopenia after photon versus proton radiotherapy. The method was immunoSEQ multiplex PCR; TCRdb's version includes in-frame clones alone and lacks a portion of them. The sample records some 170,000 clones, 75% to 90% being singletons. The specimen was peripheral blood, collected from a patient treated with photon-based radiotherapy. Receptors were obtained from a man aged 45-60 years with gastric cancer.

The chain recombines TRBV27 with TRBJ1-1; D gene uncertain. The germline CDR1 and CDR2 sequences are MNHEY and SMNVEV (reference sequence). The CDR3 spans 13 residues. The V and J ends lost 5 bases and 2 bases respectively, with 9 bases between them. In DNA, the CDR3 is TGTGCCAGCAGTATAAGGGTAAACACTGAAGCTTTCTTT. Translation gives CASSIRVNTEAFF.

The CDR3 region is CASSRGFNQPQHF. CDR3 sequence (DNA): TGTGCCAGCAGTCGAGGGTTCAATCAGCCCCAGCATTTT. This chain connects TRBV28 to TRBJ1-5, with D unclear. V gave up 5 bases and J gave up 3 bases, with 8 bases separating them. CDR3 length: 13 amino acids. From germline, CDR1 is MDHEN and CDR2 SYDVKM.

The genes are TRBV6-1 and TRBJ1-2, with no clear D. V was shortened by 6 bases and J by 0 bases, with 8 bases between the two germline ends. The CDR3 spans 13 residues. Germline CDR1 reads MNHNS; CDR2 reads SASEGT. CDR3 nucleotide sequence: TGTGCCAGCAGGCGAGACCCTAACTATGGCTACACCTTC. It codes for CASRRDPNYGYTF.

The count of this clone is one. V and J are TRBV5-4 and TRBJ1-3; 7 nucleotides line up with TRBD1. This CDR3 is built from 16 residues. The V and J ends lost 1 base and 0 bases, in that order; junction bases with no gene match: 4. The germline V gene encodes CDR1 SGHNT and CDR2 YYREEE (reference sequence). The CDR3, as DNA: TGTGCCAGCAGCTTGCCACAGGGGAACTCTGGAAACACCATATATTTT. Translated: CASSLPQGNSGNTIYF.

This sequence joins TRBV6-4 and TRBJ2-5; 8 bases agree with TRBD1. Germline V CDR1 and CDR2: MRHNA, SNTAGT. J gave up 1 base and V 4 bases, and 8 bases lay outside the gene matches. The CDR3 length is 16 residues. The CDR3: CASSAQSGTGQETQYF. The CDR3 DNA is TGTGCCAGCAGTGCCCAATCCGGGACAGGCCAAGAGACCCAGTACTTC.

CDR3 nucleotides: TGTGCCAGCAGCTTAGCGGGAGGGGTATACGAGCAGTACTTC. It is translated as CASSLAGGVYEQYF. This chain joins TRBV7-8 and TRBJ2-7; 7 nucleotides align to TRBD2. Per germline, CDR1 SGHVS and CDR2 FQNEAQ. The length of the CDR3 is 14 residues. Trimming cost V 0 bases and J 4 bases; bases outside gene matches: 3.

This clone has at least ten counts. The chain is built from TRBV4-1 and TRBJ1-1; no firm D call. V was trimmed by 3 bases and J by 0 bases, leaving 5 bases between them. Germline V gene data show CDR1 as MGHRA and CDR2 as YSYEKL. This CDR3 region has 13 residues. CDR3 residues: CASSHPLNTEAFF. CDR3 in DNA: TGCGCCAGCAGCCACCCCCTGAACACTGAAGCTTTCTTT.

This clone is a singleton in its sample. The chain couples TRBV6-1 to TRBJ2-5; D may match TRBD1 or TRBD2 (6 bases each). V shed 9 bases and J shed 2 bases, with 13 bases lying between them. Germline CDR1 and CDR2: MNHNS and SASEGT. CDR3 length: 13 residues. Here the CDR3 reads CARGGTGQETQYF. CDR3 in DNA: TGTGCCAGGGGGGGAACAGGGCAAGAGACCCAGTACTTC.

The chain carries TRBV5-5 and TRBJ2-7, with D possibly matching TRBD1 (5 bases). V dropped 0 bases and J dropped 6 bases, with 13 bases sitting between them. CDR1 SGHKS and CDR2 YYEKEE come from the germline V gene (reference sequence). The CDR3 is made up of 14 amino acids. The CDR3 DNA sequence: TGTGCCAGCAGCTTGGTGTCAGGGAAGCTCGAGCAGTACTTC. Amino acid sequence: CASSLVSGKLEQYF. The complete variable domain, with remaining parts taken from reference TRBV5-5 and TRBJ2-7, reads DAGVTQSPTHLIKTRGQQVTLRCSPISGHKSVSWYQQVLGQGPQFIFQYYEKEERGRGNFPDRFSARQFPNYSSELNVNALLLGDSALYLCASSLVSGKLEQYFGPGTRLTVT.

V usage is TRBV19 and J usage is TRBJ2-5; 10 nucleotides agree with TRBD2. CDR1 LNHDA and CDR2 SQIVND come from the germline V gene (reference sequence). The CDR3 is 16 residues long. J was trimmed by 4 bases and V by 3 bases; bases with no gene match: 8. CDR3 sequence reads: CASSISSGSRGETQYF. The CDR3 region has the DNA TGTGCCAGTAGTATCTCTAGCGGGAGCCGCGGAGAGACCCAGTACTTC.

The rearrangement uses TRBV7-9 and TRBJ2-7; the D gene is possibly TRBD2 (6 bases). The CDR3 has 15 residues. Germline V CDR1 and CDR2: SEHNR, FQNEAQ (reference sequence). V was shortened by 5 bases and J by 4 bases, with 18 bases between the two germline ends. CDR3 loop: CASSPLWDGGYEQYF. The CDR3, as DNA: TGTGCCAGCAGCCCCCTCTGGGATGGGGGGTACGAGCAGTACTTC.

This clone was detected only once. This rearrangement joins TRBV30 to TRBJ1-5; D is uncertain. V was shortened by 0 bases and J by 9 bases, with 18 bases between the two germline ends. The CDR3 loop spans 15 amino acids. In germline, CDR1 is GTSNPN, CDR2 SVGIG (reference sequence). CDR3 coding DNA: TGTGCCTGGAGTGTAAGGTCCTTGGGGAGCTTGCCCCAGCATTTT. This codes for CAWSVRSLGSLPQHF.

The rearrangement links TRBV7-3 to TRBJ2-2, with D unclear. The germline V gene encodes CDR1 SGHTA and CDR2 FQGTGA. Trimming removed 1 base from V and 5 bases from J, with 5 bases in between. The CDR3 runs to 13 residues. The DNA of the CDR3 is TGTGCCAGCAGCTTAATACAGACCGGGGAGCTGTTTTTT. Amino acids: CASSLIQTGELFF.

This clone was counted only a few times. This rearrangement joins TRBV4-2 to TRBJ1-1, with 7 positions matching TRBD1. The V segment lost 6 bases and the J segment 3 bases; nucleotides outside the gene matches: 16. Germline assignment: CDR1 LGHNA and CDR2 YNFKEQ. CDR3 size: 17 residues. Here the CDR3 reads CASSFTGDKRLDTEAFF. The CDR3 DNA sequence: TGTGCCAGCAGTTTTACAGGGGATAAAAGGTTAGACACTGAAGCTTTCTTT.

This chain links TRBV7-2 with TRBJ2-7; the D gene is possibly TRBD2 (7 bases). V lost 5 bases and J 4 bases, leaving 15 bases between the germline ends. The CDR3 loop spans 14 amino acids. The germline CDR1 and CDR2 sequences are SGHTA and FQGNSA. The CDR3, as DNA: TGTGCCAGCAGCCTCGGGGGAGGGGGTTACGAGCAGTACTTC. Translating it yields CASSLGGGGYEQYF.

The CDR3 loop is CASRPGTGVGNTIYF. DNA of the CDR3: TGCGCCAGCAGGCCCGGGACAGGGGTAGGAAACACCATATATTTT. The chain combines TRBV5-1 with TRBJ1-3, with TRBD1 matching 10 bases. The V segment lost 5 bases and the J segment 4 bases; nucleotides outside the gene matches: 6. Germline lookup yields CDR1 SGHRS and CDR2 YFSETQ. The CDR3 spans 15 residues. The variable domain in full, completed from reference TRBV5-1 and TRBJ1-3, reads KAGVTQTPRYLIKTRGQQVTLSCSPISGHRSVSWYQQTPGQGLQFLFEYFSETQRNKGNFPGRFSGRQFSNSRSEMNVSTLELGDSALYLCASRPGTGVGNTIYFGEGSWLTVV.

J is TRBJ2-1 and V is TRBV5-1; a weak D match, TRBD2 (6 bases). Germline V gene lookup returns CDR1 SGHRS and CDR2 YFSETQ. Trimming took off 1 base at V and 14 bases at J, with 13 bases between the two ends. The CDR3 contains 12 residues. In nucleotides, the CDR3 is TGCGCCAGCAGCTTGATTGGAGGGGCGGAGTTCTTC. Encoded protein: CASSLIGGAEFF.

The sample holds a few counts of this clone. This chain links TRBV28 with TRBJ1-2; 8 bases agree with TRBD1. The CDR3 loop spans 11 amino acids. Germline loops: CDR1 MDHEN, CDR2 SYDVKM. With V trimmed by 4 bases and J by 14 bases, 6 bases remained unmatched. The CDR3 nucleotides read TGTGCCAGCAGTTCTGACAGGGGACTTACCTTC. Protein product: CASSSDRGLTF.

This sequence joins TRBV11-2 and TRBJ2-7; 10 bases match TRBD2. Germline assignment: CDR1 SGHAT and CDR2 FQNNGV. Trimming removed 4 bases from V and 4 bases from J; junction bases left unmatched: 4. The CDR3 sequence is 14 residues long. For the CDR3, the DNA is TGTGCCAGCAGCTCCGGACTAGCGGTTTACGAGCAGTACTTC. The encoded protein is CASSSGLAVYEQYF.

J is TRBJ2-5 and V is TRBV30, with TRBD1 identical over 7 bases. The CDR3 extends over 13 amino acids. V dropped 3 bases and J dropped 5; count of bases not matched to a gene: 6. CDR1 is GTSNPN and CDR2 is SVGIG in the germline V gene (reference sequence). The CDR3 DNA is TGTGCCTGGAGAGACAGGGTGTGGGAGACCCAGTACTTC. This translates into CAWRDRVWETQYF.

The chain carries TRBV19 and TRBJ1-1; possibly TRBD1 for D (6 bases). V lost 5 bases and J 3 bases, leaving 22 bases between the germline ends. Germline V gives CDR1 LNHDA, CDR2 SQIVND (reference sequence). The CDR3 has 17 amino acids. Here the CDR3 DNA reads TGTGCCAGTAGTCTCAGGGGATGGGGGCTTGTGTACACTGAAGCTTTCTTT. Translated: CASSLRGWGLVYTEAFF.

The V gene is TRBV6-1, the J gene TRBJ2-1, with D uncertain. CDR1 and CDR2 (germline): MNHNS, SASEGT. V gave up 6 bases and J gave up 2 bases, with 14 bases separating them. The CDR3 contains 15 residues. The CDR3 protein is CASRAQPETYNEQFF. CDR3 DNA: TGTGCCAGCAGGGCCCAACCCGAGACCTACAATGAGCAGTTCTTC.

The rearrangement links TRBV6-6 to TRBJ2-3, with no clear D. In germline, CDR1 is MNHNY, CDR2 SVGAGI (reference sequence). The ends were cut back, 6 bases at V and 0 bases at J, with 4 bases in the middle. This CDR3 has 12 amino acids. The CDR3 region has the DNA TGTGCCAGCAGAGGGAGCACAGATACGCAGTATTTT. Its protein product is CASRGSTDTQYF.

As for this clone: Other DNA sequences in the sample encode the same CDR3. The chain carries TRBV11-3 and TRBJ2-5, with unresolved D. CDR1 is SGHNT and CDR2 is YENEEA in the germline V gene. The CDR3 has 12 residues. V lost 0 bases and J 5 bases, leaving 4 bases between the germline ends. The CDR3 sequence is CASSLDGETQYF. The CDR3 DNA is TGTGCCAGCAGCTTAGATGGGGAGACCCAGTACTTC.

This chain joins TRBV11-2 and TRBJ1-1; D ambiguous. CDR1 is SGHAT and CDR2 is FQNNGV in the germline V gene. The CDR3 loop spans 19 amino acids. V dropped 2 bases and J dropped 0 bases, with 22 bases sitting between them. CDR3 region: CASSLFPRRIRPMNTEAFF. Here the CDR3 DNA reads TGTGCCAGCAGCTTATTCCCTCGCCGAATACGACCCATGAACACTGAAGCTTTCTTT.